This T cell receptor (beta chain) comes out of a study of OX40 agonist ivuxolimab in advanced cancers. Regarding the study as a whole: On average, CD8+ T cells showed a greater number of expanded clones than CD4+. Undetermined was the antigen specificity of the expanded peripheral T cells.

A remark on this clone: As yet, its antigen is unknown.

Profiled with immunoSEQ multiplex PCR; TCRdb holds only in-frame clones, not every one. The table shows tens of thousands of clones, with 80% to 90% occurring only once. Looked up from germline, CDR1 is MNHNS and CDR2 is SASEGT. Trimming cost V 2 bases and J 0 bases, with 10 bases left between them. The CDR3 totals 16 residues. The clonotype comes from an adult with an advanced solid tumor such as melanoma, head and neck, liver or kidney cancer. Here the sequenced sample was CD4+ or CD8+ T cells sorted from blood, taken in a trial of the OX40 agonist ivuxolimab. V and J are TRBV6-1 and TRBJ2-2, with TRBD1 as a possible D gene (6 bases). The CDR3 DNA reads TGTGCCAGCAGTGAAAGAAACAGGGCGAACACCGGGGAGCTGTTTTTT. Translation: CASSERNRANTGELFF.